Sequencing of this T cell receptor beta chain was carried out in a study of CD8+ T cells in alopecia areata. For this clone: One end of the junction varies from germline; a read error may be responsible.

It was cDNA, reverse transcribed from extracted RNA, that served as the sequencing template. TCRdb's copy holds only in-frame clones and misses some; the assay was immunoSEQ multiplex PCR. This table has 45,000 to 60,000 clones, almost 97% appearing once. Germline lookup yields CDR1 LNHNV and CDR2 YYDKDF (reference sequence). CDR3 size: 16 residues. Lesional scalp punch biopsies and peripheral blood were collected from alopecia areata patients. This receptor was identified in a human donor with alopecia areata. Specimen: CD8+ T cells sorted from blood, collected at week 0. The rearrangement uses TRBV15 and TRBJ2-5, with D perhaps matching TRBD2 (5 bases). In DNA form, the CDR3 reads TGTGCCACCAGCAGAGAGATTGCGGGTTTACAAGGGACCCAGTACTTC. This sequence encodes CATSREIAGLQGTQYF. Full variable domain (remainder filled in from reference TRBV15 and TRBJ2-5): DAMVIQNPRYQVTQFGKPVTLSCSQTLNHNVMYWYQQKSSQAPKLLFHYYDKDFNNEADTPDNFQSRRPNTSFCFLDIRSPGLGDTAMYLCATSREIAGLQGTQYFGPGTRLLVL.